This TCR beta chain was documented in a study of shared clonotypes between healthy human individuals. The method was immunoSEQ multiplex PCR; TCRdb's version includes in-frame clones alone and lacks a portion of them. The repertoire holds over 400,000 clones, with roughly 95% as singletons. Germline CDR1 WSHSY, CDR2 SAAADI. The CDR3 length is 12 residues. Trimming cost V 8 bases and J 2 bases, with 6 bases left between them. As concerns this clone: The antigen is undetermined.

All donors were healthy HIV-negative adults lacking recent acute infections or vaccinations. The split of CD4+ cells yielded CD45RA+ naive and CD45RA-negative memory subsets. Findings and limits, study-wide: Sampling was confined to blood; repertoires within tissues likely differ. Few donors restricted represented genetic and exposure-history diversity.

Sample: naive CD4+ T cells sorted from blood. Subset described: CD45RA+ positively selected. The sequence came from a woman aged 25 to 45 in good health. The chain joins TRBV10-2 to TRBJ1-4; D not resolved. This CDR3 reads CASALTNEKLFF. The CDR3 DNA reads as TGCGCCAGCGCCCTCACTAATGAAAAACTGTTTTTT.